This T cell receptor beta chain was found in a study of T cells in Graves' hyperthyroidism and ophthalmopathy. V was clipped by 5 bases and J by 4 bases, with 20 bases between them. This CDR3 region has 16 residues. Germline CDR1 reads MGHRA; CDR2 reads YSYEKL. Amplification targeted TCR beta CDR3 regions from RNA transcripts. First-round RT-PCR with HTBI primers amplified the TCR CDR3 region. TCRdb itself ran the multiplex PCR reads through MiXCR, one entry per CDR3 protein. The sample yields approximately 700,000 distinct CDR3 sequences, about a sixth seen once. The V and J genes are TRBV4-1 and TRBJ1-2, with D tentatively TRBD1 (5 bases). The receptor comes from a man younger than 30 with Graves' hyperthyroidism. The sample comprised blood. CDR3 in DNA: TGCGCCAGCAGCAGAGTTAGGGACGGACCCATCTATGGCTACACCTTC. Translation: CASSRVRDGPIYGYTF.